Included here is one TCR beta chain sequence, with context. Germline V CDR1 and CDR2: WNHNN, SYGVQD (reference sequence). The V gene end was trimmed by 4 bases and the J gene end by 4 bases; junction bases not matched to a gene: 4. The CDR3 is made up of 14 amino acids. This entry belongs to a study of cytomegalovirus exposure and HLA in healthy donors. Use of 60 Vbeta and 13 Jbeta primers characterized the PCR. Here immunoSEQ multiplex PCR was the method, and the copy in TCRdb shows in-frame clones only, minus some. The data show about 130,000 clones, with just under 80% seen just once and 5% to 6.5% held by the top ten.

The chain is built from TRBV10-1 and TRBJ2-1; 7 bases are a match to TRBD2. Sequencing was done on a sample of PBMCs. This TCR was sampled from a man in his thirties or forties in good health and CMV-seronegative. In nucleotides, the CDR3 is TGCGCCAGCAGTGGTAGCGGGCAGTACAATGAGCAGTTCTTC. This gives the protein CASSGSGQYNEQFF.